The clone carrying this TCR beta chain was observed a few times. Germline lookup yields CDR1 DFQATT and CDR2 SNEGSKA (reference sequence). The CDR3 has 13 amino acids. V was clipped by 6 bases and J by 0 bases, with 11 bases between them. The sample comes from a study of T-cell memory formation after mild COVID-19. MiXCR, applied by TCRdb to the 5' RACE reads, yields one record per CDR3 protein. The sample carries 300,000 to 400,000 distinct CDR3 sequences, around 15% recorded once. The receptor was derived from a man younger than 35 who had mild COVID-19 (a few samples of this study predate the infection). Cell type and time point are not known. Sequencing was carried out using PBMCs or a T cell subset sorted from them (not recorded which). The gene calls are TRBV20-1 and TRBJ1-1; a possible D gene is TRBD1 (6 bases). CDR3 region: CSAPDSVNTEAFF. The CDR3 nucleotides read TGCAGTGCCCCGGACAGCGTGAACACTGAAGCTTTCTTT.